This T cell receptor beta chain came from a study of blood T cell repertoires in COVID-19. Study-wide background: The samples span acute and convalescent COVID-19 from the United States, Italy and Spain. From T cells, B-cell-depleted T cells, or PBMCs came the material, which was cDNA or gDNA.

CDR3 length: 18 residues. Per the original methods: Reference gene primer amplification yielded estimated nucleated cell counts. TCRdb's table, derived via immunoSEQ multiplex PCR, lists solely in-frame clones and lacks some. Clone size and the V and J calls come from that table; the DNA yielded D and trimming. The data show 250,000 to 300,000 clones, around 81% seen once. Source material: peripheral blood. The V gene is TRBV21-1, the J gene TRBJ2-1; the table assigns TRBD2, which was not confirmed against the DNA. TRBV21-1 represents a pseudogene. This clonotype was obtained from a woman in her sixties with active or convalescent COVID-19. The CDR3 bases are TGTGCCAGCAGCAAAAAACCTCGGGGCGGGGTTGGATCGGGGGAGCAGTTCTTC. It encodes CASSKKPRGGVGSGEQFF.